Presented here are 4 T cell receptor beta chains from one specimen sequenced in a study of T cells in Graves' hyperthyroidism and ophthalmopathy. Researchers took RNA transcripts and amplified the TCR beta CDR3 regions from them. The HTBI set primed first-round TCR CDR3 RT-PCR. TCRdb re-derived calls from the multiplex PCR reads in MiXCR, one entry per CDR3 protein. Among about 270,000 distinct CDR3 sequences listed, approximately 25% were seen once. The source material was blood. The source is a woman between 40 and 55 years old with Graves' ophthalmopathy.

This clonotype was observed at least ten times. The genes are TRBV12-3 or TRBV12-4 and TRBJ1-2; no definite D call. This CDR3 is 13 amino acids long. Trimming shortened V by 6 bases and J by 6 bases, and 14 bases separated the two germline ends. The CDR3 bases are TGTGCCAGCAGGATTGCAGGAGACAATGGCTACACCTTC. Its translation is CASRIAGDNGYTF.

J is TRBJ2-7 and V is TRBV6-1; 7 bases match TRBD1. Germline V gives CDR1 MNHNS, CDR2 SASEGT. CDR3 length: 14 amino acids. V lost 8 bases to trimming and J lost 6 bases; unmatched junction nucleotides: 13. Written as DNA, the CDR3 is TGTGCCAGCTCCAAGGGGGCAGGGATAGGCGAGCAGTACTTC. This codes for CASSKGAGIGEQYF.

This clonotype was seen repeatedly, ten times or more. The V call is TRBV28, the J call TRBJ1-5; 8 nucleotides align to TRBD1. Unmatched junction bases numbered 6, after V lost 6 bases and J lost 5 bases. This CDR3 spans 14 amino acids. Germline assignment: CDR1 MDHEN and CDR2 SYDVKM. CDR3 region: CASRETGDDQPQHF. The CDR3 nucleotides read TGTGCCAGCAGAGAGACAGGGGACGATCAGCCCCAGCATTTT.

This clonotype came up many times. This chain uses TRBV19 with TRBJ1-1; unclear D gene. Germline loops: CDR1 LNHDA, CDR2 SQIVND (reference sequence). The CDR3 contains 14 residues. Trimming pared 6 bases from V and 1 base from J, leaving 12 bases between. CDR3 bases: TGTGCCAGTAGGGTAGGGCGGGAGAACACTGAAGCTTTCTTT. Its translation is CASRVGRENTEAFF. Using reference TRBV19 and TRBJ1-1 for the parts outside the CDR3, the full variable domain is DGGITQSPKYLFRKEGQNVTLSCEQNLNHDAMYWYRQDPGQGLRLIYYSQIVNDFQKGDIAEGYSVSREKKESFPLTVTSAQKNPTAFYLCASRVGRENTEAFFGQGTRLTVV.